Listed here are 5 T cell receptor beta chains from one sample, sequenced in a study of vaccination effects on CD4 cells after COVID-19 (dated by TCRdb to between 2021 and 2024). The library was obtained by the immunoSEQ multiplex PCR assay. Imported from immuneACCESS, the table was reduced by TCRdb to in-frame sequences with V and J called. These copies leave out some clones; in studies compared against another copy, an unresolved V gene accounts for under half, and the cause of the remainder is not known. This sample has 70,000 to 85,000 clones in its table, and approximately 71% of those were observed once. The ten largest clones take up approximately 2% of the sample. For these TCRs, the target antigens are not known. After around 10 days of culture, CD4+ T cells were isolated with the EasySep CD4+ T cell isolation kit. The sample in question was CD4+ T cells from PBMCs cultured without peptide, obtained before COVID-19 vaccination. Receptor source: a human donor who received a COVID-19 vaccine.

The table lists this clone with a few counts. The rearrangement joins TRBV7-9 to TRBJ2-5; D unclear. Germline CDR1 SEHNR, CDR2 FQNEAQ (reference sequence). V was clipped by 3 bases and J by 2 bases, with 16 bases between them. The CDR3 consists of 16 residues. In DNA form, the CDR3 reads TGTGCCAGCAGCTTGTATTCGGCAGGAGTTCAAGAGACCCAGTACTTC. Its protein product is CASSLYSAGVQETQYF.

This clone was seen only once. The gene calls are TRBV7-3 and TRBJ2-3, with D perhaps TRBD2 (6 bases). The CDR3 length is 15 residues. Trimming stripped 6 bases from V and 2 bases from J, with 15 bases between. From germline, CDR1 is SGHTA and CDR2 FQGTGA. In DNA, the CDR3 is TGTGCCAGCAGTCGTTCGGGACTCCTCACAGATACGCAGTATTTT. Translating gives CASSRSGLLTDTQYF.

The V and J genes are TRBV5-1 and TRBJ1-1; D remains unclear. The V end was cut by 0 bases, the J end by 5 bases, with 11 bases between. The length of the CDR3 is 14 residues. Germline lookup yields CDR1 SGHRS and CDR2 YFSETQ. CDR3 in amino acids: CASSLDEGGTEAFF. In DNA form, the CDR3 reads TGCGCCAGCAGCTTGGACGAGGGTGGGACTGAAGCTTTCTTT.

V and J are TRBV19 and TRBJ2-1; 12 nucleotides match TRBD1. CDR3 size: 15 residues. Germline values: CDR1 LNHDA, CDR2 SQIVND (reference sequence). Losses at the gene ends were 4 bases for V and 7 bases for J; bases not matched to a gene: 5. The CDR3 nucleotides read TGTGCCAGTAGTAACCGGGACAGGGGGCTAAATGAGCAGTTCTTC. It translates to CASSNRDRGLNEQFF. Filled out from reference TRBV19 and TRBJ2-1, the complete variable domain reads DGGITQSPKYLFRKEGQNVTLSCEQNLNHDAMYWYRQDPGQGLRLIYYSQIVNDFQKGDIAEGYSVSREKKESFPLTVTSAQKNPTAFYLCASSNRDRGLNEQFFGPGTRLTVL.

V usage is TRBV27 and J usage is TRBJ1-6, with TRBD1 matching over 10 bases. V lost 5 bases to trimming and J lost 7 bases; unmatched junction nucleotides: 8. Germline CDR1 and CDR2: MNHEY and SMNVEV (reference sequence). The CDR3 loop spans 16 amino acids. DNA for the CDR3: TGTGCCAGCAGTCCTACCGACAGGGGGCTGAATTCACCCCTCCACTTT. This codes for CASSPTDRGLNSPLHF.